Below are 5 T cell receptor beta chains sequenced from a single sample in a study of blood T cell repertoires in COVID-19. Clones were read by immunoSEQ multiplex PCR, and TCRdb kept only the in-frame ones, dropping some. The sample includes some 45,000 clones, roughly four fifths of them seen just once. The sample comprised peripheral blood. All receptors derive from a man aged 60 to 69 with acute or convalescent COVID-19.

The chain couples TRBV19 to TRBJ2-3, with D tentatively TRBD1 (5 bases). CDR1 is LNHDA, CDR2 SQIVND, per germline (reference sequence). This CDR3 is 16 amino acids long. V was clipped by 5 bases and J by 0 bases, with 15 bases between them. The CDR3 sequence is CASSLGDSPSTDTQYF. CDR3 DNA sequence: TGTGCCAGTAGTCTCGGAGACAGCCCTAGCACAGATACGCAGTATTTT. Complete variable domain (other parts from reference TRBV19 and TRBJ2-3): DGGITQSPKYLFRKEGQNVTLSCEQNLNHDAMYWYRQDPGQGLRLIYYSQIVNDFQKGDIAEGYSVSREKKESFPLTVTSAQKNPTAFYLCASSLGDSPSTDTQYFGPGTRLTVL.

The gene calls are TRBV6-5 and TRBJ1-4; D perhaps matches TRBD1 (5 bases). V was clipped by 4 bases and J by 0 bases, with 9 bases between them. From germline, CDR1 is MNHEY and CDR2 SVGAGI. This CDR3 is 15 amino acids long. The CDR3 DNA is TGTGCCAGCAGTTCCCAGGGATCAACTAATGAAAAACTGTTTTTT. Its translation: CASSSQGSTNEKLFF.

The chain recombines TRBV3-1 (or the pseudogene TRBV3-2) with TRBJ1-2; TRBD1 agrees at 7 bases. CDR1 is LGHDT, CDR2 YNNKEL, per germline (reference sequence). The V segment lost 1 base and the J segment 1 base; nucleotides outside the gene matches: 3. The CDR3 consists of 15 residues. Here the CDR3 reads CASSQVDRHNYGYTF. The CDR3 DNA sequence: TGTGCCAGCAGCCAAGTGGACAGGCATAACTATGGCTACACCTTC.

This chain connects TRBV7-3 to TRBJ2-2; TRBD2 matches 7 bases. CDR1 and CDR2 (germline): SGHTA, FQGTGA. This CDR3 region has 14 residues. V lost 1 base to trimming and J lost 8 bases; unmatched junction nucleotides: 4. The CDR3 protein is CASSLNPGGGELFF. As DNA, the CDR3 is TGTGCCAGCAGCTTAAACCCGGGAGGAGGGGAGCTGTTTTTT.

The chain carries TRBV19 and TRBJ2-3; 7 nucleotides line up with TRBD1. This CDR3 is built from 13 residues. V was pared by 7 bases and J by 5 bases, with 6 bases of the junction left unmatched. The germline V gene has CDR1 LNHDA and CDR2 SQIVND (reference sequence). This CDR3 reads CASTGRGIDTQYF. The CDR3 nucleotides read TGTGCCAGTACCGGCAGGGGGATAGATACGCAGTATTTT. The entire variable domain, with the rest obtained from reference TRBV19 and TRBJ2-3, is as follows: DGGITQSPKYLFRKEGQNVTLSCEQNLNHDAMYWYRQDPGQGLRLIYYSQIVNDFQKGDIAEGYSVSREKKESFPLTVTSAQKNPTAFYLCASTGRGIDTQYFGPGTRLTVL.